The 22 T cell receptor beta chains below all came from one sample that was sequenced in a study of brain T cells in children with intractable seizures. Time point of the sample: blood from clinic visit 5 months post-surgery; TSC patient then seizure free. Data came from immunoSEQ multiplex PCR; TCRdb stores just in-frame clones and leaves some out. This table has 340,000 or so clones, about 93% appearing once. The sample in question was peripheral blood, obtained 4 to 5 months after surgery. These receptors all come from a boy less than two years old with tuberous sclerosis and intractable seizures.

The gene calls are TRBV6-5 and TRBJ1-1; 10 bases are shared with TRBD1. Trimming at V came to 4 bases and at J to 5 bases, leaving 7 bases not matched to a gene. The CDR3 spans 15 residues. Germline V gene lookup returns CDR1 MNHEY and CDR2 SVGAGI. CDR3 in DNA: TGTGCCAGCAGTTCCTCCGGGACAGGGGTGACTGAAGCTTTCTTT. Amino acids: CASSSSGTGVTEAFF.

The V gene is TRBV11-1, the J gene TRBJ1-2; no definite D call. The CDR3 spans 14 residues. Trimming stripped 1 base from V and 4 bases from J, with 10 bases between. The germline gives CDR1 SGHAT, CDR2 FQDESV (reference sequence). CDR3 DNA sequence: TGTGCCAGCAGCTTAGGAGTCGGTCCCTATGGCTACACCTTC. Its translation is CASSLGVGPYGYTF.

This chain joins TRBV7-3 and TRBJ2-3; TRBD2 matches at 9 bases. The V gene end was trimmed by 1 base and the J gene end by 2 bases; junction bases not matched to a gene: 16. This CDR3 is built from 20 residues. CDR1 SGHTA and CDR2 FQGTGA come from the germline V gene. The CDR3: CASSLSSSGRPYHPTDTQYF. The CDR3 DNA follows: TGTGCCAGCAGCTTAAGTTCCAGCGGGAGGCCGTACCACCCCACAGATACGCAGTATTTT.

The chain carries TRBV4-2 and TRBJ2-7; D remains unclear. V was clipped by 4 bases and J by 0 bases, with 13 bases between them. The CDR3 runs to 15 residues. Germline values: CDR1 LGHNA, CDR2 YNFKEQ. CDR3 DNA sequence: TGTGCCAGCAGCCGGGCCTCTAAGGACTCCTACGAGCAGTACTTC. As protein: CASSRASKDSYEQYF.

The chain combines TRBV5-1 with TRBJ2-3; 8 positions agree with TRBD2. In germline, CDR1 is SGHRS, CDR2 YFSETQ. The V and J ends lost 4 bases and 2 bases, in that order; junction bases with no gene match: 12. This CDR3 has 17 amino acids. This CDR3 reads CASSVWLTSADTDTQYF. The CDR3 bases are TGCGCCAGCAGCGTTTGGTTGACTAGCGCCGACACAGATACGCAGTATTTT. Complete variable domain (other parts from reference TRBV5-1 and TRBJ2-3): KAGVTQTPRYLIKTRGQQVTLSCSPISGHRSVSWYQQTPGQGLQFLFEYFSETQRNKGNFPGRFSGRQFSNSRSEMNVSTLELGDSALYLCASSVWLTSADTDTQYFGPGTRLTVL.

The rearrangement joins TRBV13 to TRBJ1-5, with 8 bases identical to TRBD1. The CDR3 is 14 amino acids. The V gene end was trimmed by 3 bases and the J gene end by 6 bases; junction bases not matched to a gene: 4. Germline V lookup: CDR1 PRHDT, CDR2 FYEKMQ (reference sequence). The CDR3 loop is CASSFLQGVQPQHF. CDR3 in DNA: TGTGCCAGCAGCTTCCTACAGGGGGTTCAGCCCCAGCATTTT.

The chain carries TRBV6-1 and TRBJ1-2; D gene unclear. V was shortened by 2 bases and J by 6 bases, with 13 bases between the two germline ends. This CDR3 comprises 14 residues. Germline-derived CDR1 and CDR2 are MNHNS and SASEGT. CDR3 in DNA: TGTGCCAGCAGTGAATTGAGGGTTTTGGATGGCTACACCTTC. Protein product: CASSELRVLDGYTF.

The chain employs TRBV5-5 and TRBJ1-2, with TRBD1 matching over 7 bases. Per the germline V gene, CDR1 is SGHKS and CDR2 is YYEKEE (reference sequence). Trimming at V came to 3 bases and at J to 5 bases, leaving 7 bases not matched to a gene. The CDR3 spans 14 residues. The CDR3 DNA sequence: TGTGCCAGCAGCTCAGGGGGACTTTGGTATGGCTACACCTTC. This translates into CASSSGGLWYGYTF.

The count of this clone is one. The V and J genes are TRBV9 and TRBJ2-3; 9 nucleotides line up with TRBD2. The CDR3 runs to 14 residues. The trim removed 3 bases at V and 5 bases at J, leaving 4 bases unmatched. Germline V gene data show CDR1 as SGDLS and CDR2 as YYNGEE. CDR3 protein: CASSDSGSGDTQYF. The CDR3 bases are TGTGCCAGCAGCGATAGCGGGAGCGGAGATACGCAGTATTTT.

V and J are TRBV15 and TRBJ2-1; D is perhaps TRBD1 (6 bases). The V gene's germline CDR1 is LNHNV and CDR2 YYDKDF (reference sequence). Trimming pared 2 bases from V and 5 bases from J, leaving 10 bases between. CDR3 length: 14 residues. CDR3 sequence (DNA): TGTGCCACCAGCAGACCCACAGGGCACAATGAGCAGTTCTTC. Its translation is CATSRPTGHNEQFF. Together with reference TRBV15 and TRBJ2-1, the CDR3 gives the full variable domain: DAMVIQNPRYQVTQFGKPVTLSCSQTLNHNVMYWYQQKSSQAPKLLFHYYDKDFNNEADTPDNFQSRRPNTSFCFLDIRSPGLGDTAMYLCATSRPTGHNEQFFGPGTRLTVL.

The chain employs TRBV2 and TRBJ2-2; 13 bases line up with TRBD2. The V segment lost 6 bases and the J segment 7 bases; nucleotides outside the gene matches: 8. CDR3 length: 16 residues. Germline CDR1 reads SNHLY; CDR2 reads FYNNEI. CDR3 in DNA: TGTGCCAGCAGGATACTAGCGGGAGGGCGTGTCGGGGAGCTGTTTTTT. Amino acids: CASRILAGGRVGELFF.

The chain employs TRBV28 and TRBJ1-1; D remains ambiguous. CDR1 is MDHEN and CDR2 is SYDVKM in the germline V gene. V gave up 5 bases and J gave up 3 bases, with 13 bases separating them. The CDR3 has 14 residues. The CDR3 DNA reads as TGTGCCAGCAGTGTGGACTATTCGGACACTGAAGCTTTCTTT. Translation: CASSVDYSDTEAFF.

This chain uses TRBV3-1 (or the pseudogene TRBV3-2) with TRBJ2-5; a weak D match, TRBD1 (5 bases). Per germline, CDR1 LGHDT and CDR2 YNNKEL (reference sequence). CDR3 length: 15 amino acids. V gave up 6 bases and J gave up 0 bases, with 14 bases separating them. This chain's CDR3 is CASRARGPYQETQYF. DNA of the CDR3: TGTGCCAGCAGGGCTAGGGGCCCGTACCAAGAGACCCAGTACTTC.

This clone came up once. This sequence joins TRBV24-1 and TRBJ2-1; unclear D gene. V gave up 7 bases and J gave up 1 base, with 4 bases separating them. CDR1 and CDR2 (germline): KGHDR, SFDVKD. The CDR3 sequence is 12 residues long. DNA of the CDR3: TGTGCCACCAGGGGGTCCTACAATGAGCAGTTCTTC. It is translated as CATRGSYNEQFF.

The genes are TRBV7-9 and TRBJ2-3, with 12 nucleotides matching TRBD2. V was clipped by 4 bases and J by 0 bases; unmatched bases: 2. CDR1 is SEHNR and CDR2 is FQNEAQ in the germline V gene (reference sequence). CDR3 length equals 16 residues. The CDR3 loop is CASSSGLAGSTDTQYF. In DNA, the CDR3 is TGTGCCAGCAGCTCCGGACTAGCGGGGAGCACAGATACGCAGTATTTT.

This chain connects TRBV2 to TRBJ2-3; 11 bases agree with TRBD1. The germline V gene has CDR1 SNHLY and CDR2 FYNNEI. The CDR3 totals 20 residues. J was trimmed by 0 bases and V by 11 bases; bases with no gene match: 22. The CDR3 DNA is TGTGCCCGTCGCGTTGGTATTGGACAGGGGGCATCCCTTAGCACAGATACGCAGTATTTT. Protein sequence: CARRVGIGQGASLSTDTQYF.

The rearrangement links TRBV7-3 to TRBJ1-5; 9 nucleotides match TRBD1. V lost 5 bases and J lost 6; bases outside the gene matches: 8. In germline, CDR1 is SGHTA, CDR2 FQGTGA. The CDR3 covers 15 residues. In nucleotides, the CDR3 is TGTGCCAGCAGCGACGAACAGGGGGCAAGTCAGCCCCAGCATTTT. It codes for CASSDEQGASQPQHF.

This CDR3 is CASSSTLAGGVGGANVLTF. The DNA for the CDR3 is TGCGCCAGCAGCTCGACGTTAGCGGGAGGAGTCGGTGGGGCCAACGTCCTGACTTTC. J is TRBJ2-6 and V is TRBV5-1; TRBD2 matches at 10 bases. V gave up 3 bases and J gave up 3 bases; unmatched junction bases: 12. Germline values: CDR1 SGHRS, CDR2 YFSETQ. The CDR3 has 19 amino acids.

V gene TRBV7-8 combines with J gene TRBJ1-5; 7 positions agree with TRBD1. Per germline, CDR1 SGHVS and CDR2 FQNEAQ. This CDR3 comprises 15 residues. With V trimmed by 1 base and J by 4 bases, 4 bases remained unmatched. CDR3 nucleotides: TGTGCCAGCAGCTTAGGGGGGACAGCTAATCAGCCCCAGCATTTT. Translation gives CASSLGGTANQPQHF.

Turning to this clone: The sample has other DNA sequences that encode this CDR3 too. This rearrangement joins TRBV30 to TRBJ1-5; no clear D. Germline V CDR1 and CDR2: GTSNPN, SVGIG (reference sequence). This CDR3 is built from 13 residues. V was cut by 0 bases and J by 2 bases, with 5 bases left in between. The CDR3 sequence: CAWSVGGNQPQHF. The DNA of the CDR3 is TGTGCCTGGAGTGTCGGGGGCAATCAGCCCCAGCATTTT.

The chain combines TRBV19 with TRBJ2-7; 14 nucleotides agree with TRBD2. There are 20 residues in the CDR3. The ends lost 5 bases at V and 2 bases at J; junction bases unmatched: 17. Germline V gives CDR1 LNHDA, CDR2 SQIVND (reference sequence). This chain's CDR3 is CASSVSTPGLAGARPYEQYF. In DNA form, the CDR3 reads TGTGCCAGTAGTGTCTCAACCCCGGGACTAGCGGGGGCCCGCCCCTACGAGCAGTACTTC.

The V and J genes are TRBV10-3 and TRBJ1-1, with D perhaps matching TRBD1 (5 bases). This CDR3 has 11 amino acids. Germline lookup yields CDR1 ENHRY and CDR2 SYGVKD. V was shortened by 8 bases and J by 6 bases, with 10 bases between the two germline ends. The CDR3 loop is CAIRRGSEAFF. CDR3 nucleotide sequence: TGTGCCATCCGAAGGGGATCTGAAGCTTTCTTT.